This paragraph covers one TCR beta chain sequence. This specimen belongs to a study of T cell responses to AZD1222 COVID-19 vaccine. The ends were cut back, 8 bases at V and 3 bases at J, with 12 bases in the middle. The germline V gene has CDR1 LNHNV and CDR2 YYDKDF (reference sequence). This CDR3 has 13 amino acids. Measured with immunoSEQ multiplex PCR; TCRdb has only the in-frame clones, and not every one. The data contain under 150,000 clones, around 91% of them singletons. The rearrangement links TRBV15 to TRBJ2-3; D unclear. The source material was peripheral blood, sampled 28 days after the second AZD1222 dose. This TCR derives from an adult who received the AZD1222 COVID-19 vaccine. The CDR3 sequence: CATGKYATDTQYF. The CDR3 DNA reads TGTGCCACCGGGAAGTACGCGACAGATACGCAGTATTTT.